This T cell receptor beta chain was obtained from a study of T-cell memory formation after mild COVID-19. Study-wide findings and caveats: For second-wave clones that peaked at day 37, SARS-CoV-2 specificity went unverified.

Amplification by 5'RACE using constant-segment primers produced TCR alpha and TCR beta cDNA libraries that carried sample barcodes and UMIs. From the 5' RACE reads, TCRdb called clonotypes with MiXCR, one entry per CDR3 protein. Among about 27,000 distinct CDR3 sequences listed, approximately 7% were seen once. In its sample, this clonotype was seen many times. The antigen remains undetermined. V dropped 5 bases and J dropped 0 bases, with 4 bases sitting between them. CDR1 is SGHVS, CDR2 FNYEAQ, per germline. The CDR3 totals 12 residues. The chain carries TRBV7-6 and TRBJ2-5, with D hard to call. The sample was PBMCs or a T cell subset sorted from them (not recorded which). The sequence was collected from an adult woman who had mild COVID-19 (a few samples of this study predate the infection). Cell type and time point are not known. DNA of the CDR3: TGTGCCAGCAGCCCCCACCAAGAGACCCAGTACTTC. As protein: CASSPHQETQYF.